The rows below give T cell receptor beta chains drawn from one sample of a study of blood T cell repertoires in COVID-19. Sequencing used immunoSEQ multiplex PCR; TCRdb keeps in-frame clones, though not all of them. The sample gives approximately 470,000 clones, about nine tenths of which show up once; under 0.85% is in the top ten. The sequencing sample was made of PBMCs or T cells enriched from blood (not recorded which). The receptors here all came from a woman aged 18-35 years who had recovered from COVID-19. Both conserved end residues are part of each CDR3. A D gene is named only where the DNA matches it firmly. Where a row states a size, it is once, few, many or the class of an expanded clone; other rows omit it.

v_call: TRBV5-1; j_call: TRBJ1-6; d_call: TRBD1; clone_size: .; cdr3_aa: CASSLGHRGRDSPLHF; cdr3_nt: TGCGCCAGCAGCTTGGGCCACAGGGGAAGGGATTCACCCCTCCACTTT
v_call: TRBV18; j_call: TRBJ2-3; d_call: TRBD1; clone_size: .; cdr3_aa: CASSPAPTGAGGDTQYF; cdr3_nt: TGTGCCAGCTCACCAGCCCCGACAGGGGCCGGGGGAGATACGCAGTATTTT
v_call: TRBV27; j_call: TRBJ2-3; d_call: TRBD1; clone_size: .; cdr3_aa: CASSFQGTGGADTQYF; cdr3_nt: TGTGCCAGCAGTTTCCAGGGGACAGGGGGCGCAGATACGCAGTATTTT
v_call: TRBV30; j_call: TRBJ1-4; d_call: .; clone_size: .; cdr3_aa: CAWGRVVDEKLFF; cdr3_nt: TGTGCCTGGGGGCGCGTGGTGGATGAAAAACTGTTTTTT
v_call: TRBV3-1/TRBV3-2; j_call: TRBJ2-1; d_call: TRBD2; clone_size: .; cdr3_aa: CASSRDTSAMYNEQFF; cdr3_nt: TGTGCCAGCAGCCGGGATACTAGCGCCATGTACAATGAGCAGTTCTTC
v_call: TRBV14; j_call: TRBJ2-6; d_call: .; clone_size: .; cdr3_aa: CASSQKQGFSGANVLTF; cdr3_nt: TGTGCCAGCAGCCAAAAACAGGGTTTCTCTGGGGCCAACGTCCTGACTTTC
v_call: TRBV2; j_call: TRBJ1-2; d_call: .; clone_size: once; cdr3_aa: CASSEEFGVGYTF; cdr3_nt: TGTGCCAGCAGTGAAGAGTTTGGAGTTGGCTACACCTTC
v_call: TRBV9; j_call: TRBJ2-5; d_call: TRBD1; clone_size: once; cdr3_aa: CASSPRTGQETQYF; cdr3_nt: TGTGCCAGCAGCCCCCGGACAGGCCAAGAGACCCAGTACTTC
v_call: TRBV5-6; j_call: TRBJ2-1; d_call: TRBD1; clone_size: .; cdr3_aa: CASSIRDRGAGNEQFF; cdr3_nt: TGTGCCAGCAGCATCCGGGACAGGGGGGCCGGCAATGAGCAGTTCTTC
v_call: TRBV10-2; j_call: TRBJ2-5; d_call: TRBD2; clone_size: .; cdr3_aa: CASSEASGEGGAQYF; cdr3_nt: TGCGCCAGCAGTGAGGCTAGCGGGGAAGGGGGGGCCCAGTACTTC
v_call: TRBV12-3/TRBV12-4; j_call: TRBJ2-3; d_call: .; clone_size: once; cdr3_aa: CASSSAGEAYF; cdr3_nt: TGTGCCAGCTCCTCGGCCGGGGAAGCGTATTTT
v_call: TRBV6-1; j_call: TRBJ1-1; d_call: .; clone_size: once; cdr3_aa: CASSEEGVPNTEAFF; cdr3_nt: TGTGCCAGCAGTGAAGAGGGAGTGCCGAACACTGAAGCTTTCTTT
v_call: TRBV19; j_call: TRBJ1-3; d_call: .; clone_size: .; cdr3_aa: CASTLGGFGNTIYF; cdr3_nt: TGTGCCAGTACCCTGGGGGGGTTTGGAAACACCATATATTTT
v_call: TRBV19; j_call: TRBJ1-4; d_call: .; clone_size: .; cdr3_aa: CASSISRNRELFF; cdr3_nt: TGTGCCAGTAGTATATCCCGTAACAGGGAACTGTTTTTT
v_call: TRBV5-1; j_call: TRBJ2-1; d_call: .; clone_size: .; cdr3_aa: CASSPRGRGTINEQFF; cdr3_nt: TGCGCCAGCAGCCCCAGGGGACGCGGAACGATCAATGAGCAGTTCTTC
v_call: TRBV25-1; j_call: TRBJ1-2; d_call: .; clone_size: .; cdr3_aa: CASSTRGGSMSYTF; cdr3_nt: TGTGCCAGCAGCACCCGGGGGGGGTCCATGAGCTACACCTTC
v_call: TRBV6-5; j_call: TRBJ2-7; d_call: TRBD2; clone_size: .; cdr3_aa: CASSYGTRPSEQYF; cdr3_nt: TGTGCCAGCAGTTACGGGACTAGACCCTCCGAGCAGTACTTC
v_call: TRBV6-5; j_call: TRBJ1-4; d_call: TRBD1; clone_size: .; cdr3_aa: CASSLTGGTNEKLFF; cdr3_nt: TGTGCCAGCAGCCTTACAGGGGGAACTAATGAAAAACTGTTTTTT
v_call: TRBV5-1; j_call: TRBJ1-2; d_call: .; clone_size: .; cdr3_aa: CASSKDSDGYTF; cdr3_nt: TGCGCCAGCAGCAAGGACTCTGATGGCTACACCTTC
v_call: TRBV11-2; j_call: TRBJ2-1; d_call: TRBD1; clone_size: .; cdr3_aa: CASSFRPTGLQEQFF; cdr3_nt: TGTGCCAGCAGCTTTAGGCCGACAGGGTTGCAGGAGCAGTTCTTC
v_call: TRBV27; j_call: TRBJ2-2; d_call: TRBD1; clone_size: .; cdr3_aa: CASSLRQGHTGELFF; cdr3_nt: TGTGCCAGCAGTCTGCGACAGGGTCACACCGGGGAGCTGTTTTTT
v_call: TRBV4-1; j_call: TRBJ1-5; d_call: TRBD1; clone_size: .; cdr3_aa: CASSLDRGPNQPQHF; cdr3_nt: TGCGCCAGCAGCCTGGACAGGGGGCCCAATCAGCCCCAGCATTTT
v_call: TRBV6-1; j_call: TRBJ1-6; d_call: .; clone_size: .; cdr3_aa: CASSESPRNSPLHF; cdr3_nt: TGTGCCAGCAGTGAAAGTCCTCGGAATTCACCCCTCCACTTT
v_call: TRBV7-2; j_call: TRBJ1-3; d_call: .; clone_size: .; cdr3_aa: CASSFGGPGNTIYF; cdr3_nt: TGTGCCAGCAGCTTTGGGGGCCCTGGAAACACCATATATTTT
v_call: TRBV5-1; j_call: TRBJ2-1; d_call: .; clone_size: .; cdr3_aa: CASSLLGPHYNEQFF; cdr3_nt: TGCGCCAGCAGTCTCCTAGGCCCCCACTACAATGAGCAGTTCTTC
v_call: TRBV27; j_call: TRBJ1-4; d_call: .; clone_size: few; cdr3_aa: CASSLEVGSEGGEKLFF; cdr3_nt: TGTGCCAGCAGTTTAGAAGTCGGGAGCGAAGGAGGCGAAAAACTGTTTTTT
v_call: TRBV7-9; j_call: TRBJ1-3; d_call: TRBD1; clone_size: .; cdr3_aa: CASSIGQGAGNTIYF; cdr3_nt: TGTGCCAGCAGCATAGGACAGGGGGCAGGAAACACCATATATTTT
v_call: TRBV12-1; j_call: TRBJ1-1; d_call: .; clone_size: .; cdr3_aa: CASSAYRPWGAFF; cdr3_nt: TGTGCCAGCAGCGCGTACAGGCCTTGGGGAGCTTTCTTT
v_call: TRBV7-8; j_call: TRBJ2-5; d_call: TRBD1; clone_size: .; cdr3_aa: CASRLLGGQPRLNF; cdr3_nt: TGTGCCAGCAGACTACTTGGGGGACAGCCCCGCCTGAACTTC
v_call: TRBV3-1/TRBV3-2; j_call: TRBJ2-2; d_call: .; clone_size: once; cdr3_aa: CASSQGRESGELFF; cdr3_nt: TGTGCCAGCAGCCAAGGGAGGGAGTCCGGGGAGCTGTTTTTT
v_call: TRBV7-3; j_call: TRBJ2-3; d_call: .; clone_size: .; cdr3_aa: CASSPGLETDTQYF; cdr3_nt: TGTGCCAGCAGCCCGGGACTTGAAACAGATACGCAGTATTTT
v_call: TRBV19; j_call: TRBJ1-1; d_call: .; clone_size: .; cdr3_aa: CASSGRGTEAFF; cdr3_nt: TGTGCCAGTAGCGGGAGGGGCACTGAAGCTTTCTTT
v_call: TRBV5-8; j_call: TRBJ2-5; d_call: TRBD2; clone_size: .; cdr3_aa: CASSLVGGETQYF; cdr3_nt: TGTGCCAGCAGCTTGGTGGGAGGGGAGACCCAGTACTTC
v_call: TRBV3-1/TRBV3-2; j_call: TRBJ1-1; d_call: .; clone_size: .; cdr3_aa: CASSHDWRNTEAFF; cdr3_nt: TGTGCCAGCAGCCACGATTGGAGGAACACTGAAGCTTTCTTT
v_call: TRBV5-1; j_call: TRBJ1-3; d_call: .; clone_size: .; cdr3_aa: CASTWNGQISGNTIYF; cdr3_nt: TGCGCCAGCACCTGGAATGGACAGATCTCTGGAAACACCATATATTTT
v_call: TRBV12-3/TRBV12-4; j_call: TRBJ1-2; d_call: .; clone_size: once; cdr3_aa: CASSLGEGGYTF; cdr3_nt: TGTGCCAGCAGTTTGGGGGAGGGAGGCTACACCTTC